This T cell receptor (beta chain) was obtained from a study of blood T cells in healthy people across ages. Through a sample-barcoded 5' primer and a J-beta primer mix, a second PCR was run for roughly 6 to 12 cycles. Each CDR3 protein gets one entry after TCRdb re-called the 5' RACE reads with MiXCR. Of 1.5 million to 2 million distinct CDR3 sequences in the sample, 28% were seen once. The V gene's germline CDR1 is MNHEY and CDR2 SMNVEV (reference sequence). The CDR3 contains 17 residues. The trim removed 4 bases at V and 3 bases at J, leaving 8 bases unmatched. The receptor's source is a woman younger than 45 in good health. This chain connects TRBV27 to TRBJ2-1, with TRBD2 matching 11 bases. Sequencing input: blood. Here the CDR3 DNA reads TGTGCCAGCAGTTGGGTAGCGGGGGGGCTCTACTACAATGAGCAGTTCTTC. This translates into CASSWVAGGLYYNEQFF.